These 7 T cell receptor beta chains were sequenced from one sample in a study of beta chain features in type 1 diabetes (dated 2018 in TCRdb). Points the paper makes about the study in general: A moderate but significant shortening of TCRB CDR3 length was observed in type 1 diabetes patients in all four CD4+ subsets.

The antigens these receptors bind are not known. The library was prepared using the immunoSEQ multiplex PCR assay. All of the isolated RNA was reverse transcribed with the High Capacity cDNA Reverse Transcription Kit, so expressed TCRB transcripts were sequenced. The table was pulled from immuneACCESS by TCRdb, which kept in-frame rearrangements only. Such tables lose some clones; where checked, under half of the loss comes from unresolved V genes, and the rest has no known cause. This sample holds 200,000 to 250,000 clones; 16% were observed only once. 0.065% to 0.095% of the sample is held by the ten biggest clonotypes. The sequenced sample was naive CD4+ T cells from blood. Per the publication, the cell subset or site label means: true naive CD4+ T cells. The source is a man aged 30 to 45 with type 1 diabetes.

J is TRBJ2-4 and V is TRBV10-3, with D uncertain. The CDR3 runs to 13 residues. Deletions cut 2 bases from V and 9 bases from J, with 11 bases between. Per germline, CDR1 ENHRY and CDR2 SYGVKD. The CDR3 bases are TGTGCCATCAGTGAGGGGCCGGACGGCATTCAGTACTTC. Its protein is CAISEGPDGIQYF.

The chain uses TRBV7-9 and TRBJ2-7; D not resolved. Per the germline V gene, CDR1 is SEHNR and CDR2 is FQNEAQ (reference sequence). Trimming removed 0 bases from V and 5 bases from J, with 14 bases in between. The CDR3 runs 15 residues. This chain's CDR3 is CASSLADAVQHEQYF. The CDR3 DNA is TGTGCCAGCAGCTTAGCTGATGCGGTCCAACACGAGCAGTACTTC.

J is TRBJ1-1 and V is TRBV18, with D unresolved. The germline V gene encodes CDR1 KGHSH and CDR2 LQKENI. Trimming stripped 0 bases from V and 0 bases from J, with 11 bases between. This CDR3 comprises 16 residues. The CDR3 sequence: CASSPPKGSMNTEAFF. CDR3 in DNA: TGTGCCAGCTCACCACCGAAGGGTTCCATGAACACTGAAGCTTTCTTT.

The chain joins TRBV6-6 to TRBJ1-1, with D hard to call. In germline, CDR1 is MNHNY, CDR2 SVGAGI (reference sequence). This CDR3 spans 16 amino acids. V was pared by 10 bases and J by 2 bases, with 23 bases between. CDR3 DNA sequence: TGTGCCATCCTAACCGGGAGCACAGTACTTAACACTGAAGCTTTCTTT. This sequence encodes CAILTGSTVLNTEAFF.

This clone has just a few counts. The rearrangement links TRBV7-3 to TRBJ2-7; 8 nucleotides match TRBD1. The CDR3 covers 15 residues. V lost 5 bases to trimming and J lost 4 bases; unmatched junction nucleotides: 10. Germline CDR1 is SGHTA and CDR2 is FQGTGA. The CDR3 reads CASSPGGAGTYEQYF. CDR3 DNA sequence: TGTGCCAGCAGCCCAGGGGGCGCAGGGACTTACGAGCAGTACTTC.

This clone appeared a few times. The chain carries TRBV7-2 and TRBJ2-5; D uncertain. Germline CDR1 SGHTA, CDR2 FQGNSA. There are 13 residues in the CDR3. V lost 3 bases and J lost 2, with 7 bases in between. CDR3 amino acids: CASSFNAQETQYF. CDR3 nucleotides: TGTGCCAGCAGCTTTAATGCACAAGAGACCCAGTACTTC.

This clone was counted between two and nine times. V usage is TRBV7-2 and J usage is TRBJ2-1; 7 bases are shared with TRBD2. Germline V gene data show CDR1 as SGHTA and CDR2 as FQGNSA. The CDR3 covers 14 residues. V gave up 1 base and J gave up 4 bases; unmatched junction bases: 1. CDR3 in amino acids: CASSLGTSYNEQFF. CDR3 DNA sequence: TGTGCCAGCAGCTTAGGGACTAGTTACAATGAGCAGTTCTTC.